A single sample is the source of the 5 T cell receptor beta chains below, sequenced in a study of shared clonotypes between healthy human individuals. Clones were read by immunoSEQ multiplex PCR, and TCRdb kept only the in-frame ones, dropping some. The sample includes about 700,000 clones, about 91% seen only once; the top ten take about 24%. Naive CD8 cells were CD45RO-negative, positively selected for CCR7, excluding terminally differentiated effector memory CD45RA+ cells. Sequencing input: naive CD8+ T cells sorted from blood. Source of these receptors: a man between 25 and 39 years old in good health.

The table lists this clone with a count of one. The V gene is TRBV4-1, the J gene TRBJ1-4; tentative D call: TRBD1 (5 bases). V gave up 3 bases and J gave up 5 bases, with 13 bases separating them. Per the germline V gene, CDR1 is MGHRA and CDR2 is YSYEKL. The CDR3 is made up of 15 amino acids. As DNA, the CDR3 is TGCGCCAGCAGCCATCCGACGGGGGGGAATGAAAAACTGTTTTTT. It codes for CASSHPTGGNEKLFF.

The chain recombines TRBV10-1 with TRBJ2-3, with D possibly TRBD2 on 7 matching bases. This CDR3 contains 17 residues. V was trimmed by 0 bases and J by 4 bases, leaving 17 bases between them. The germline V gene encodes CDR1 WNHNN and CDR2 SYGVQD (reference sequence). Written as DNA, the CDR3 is TGCGCCAGCAGTGAGTCGATTACAGGAGGGGGGGCAGATACGCAGTATTTT. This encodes CASSESITGGGADTQYF.

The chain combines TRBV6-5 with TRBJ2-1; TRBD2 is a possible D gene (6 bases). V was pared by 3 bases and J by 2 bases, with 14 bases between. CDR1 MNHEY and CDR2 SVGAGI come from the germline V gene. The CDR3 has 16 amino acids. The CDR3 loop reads CASSYRWGETYNEQFF. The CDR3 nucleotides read TGTGCCAGCAGTTATCGTTGGGGGGAAACCTACAATGAGCAGTTCTTC.

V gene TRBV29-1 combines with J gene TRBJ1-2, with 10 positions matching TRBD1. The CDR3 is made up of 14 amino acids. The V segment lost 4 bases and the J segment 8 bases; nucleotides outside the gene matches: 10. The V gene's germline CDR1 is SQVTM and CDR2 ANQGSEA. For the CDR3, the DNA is TGCAGCGTTGCTCAGGGACAGGGGTCGATCGGCTACACCTTC. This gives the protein CSVAQGQGSIGYTF.

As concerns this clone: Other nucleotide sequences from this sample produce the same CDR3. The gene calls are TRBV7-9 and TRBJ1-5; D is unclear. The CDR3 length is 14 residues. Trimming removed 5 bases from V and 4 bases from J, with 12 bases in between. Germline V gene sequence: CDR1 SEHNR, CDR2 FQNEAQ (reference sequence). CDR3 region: CASSPVRGNQPQHF. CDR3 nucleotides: TGTGCCAGCAGCCCAGTCCGTGGGAATCAGCCCCAGCATTTT.